The TCR beta chain under discussion was sequenced for a study of CD8+CD57+ T cells in acquired aplastic anemia. Findings and caveats of the study: Patients and controls had in common twenty-nine CD8+ CDR3 sequences.

Those patients picked for sequencing had displayed CD8+CD57+ cell expansion on flow cytometry. CDR1 is MNHEY, CDR2 SMNVEV, per germline (reference sequence). The CDR3 length is 11 residues. Trimming left V 4 bases short and J 9 bases short, with 10 bases between. Comment on this clonotype: Its antigen is still unknown. Possible read error: a much larger clone is one base away. Without the conserved terminal phenylalanine or tryptophan, this CDR3 likely stems from a read error.

The TCR beta profiling, which covered VDJ combination and CDR3 sequence, was carried out using genomic DNA as the template. Each CDR3 protein gets one entry after TCRdb re-called the reads with MiXCR. The repertoire consists of about 160,000 distinct CDR3 sequences, with roughly 50% occurring once and the leading ten covering about 30%. The chain uses TRBV27 and TRBJ2-7, with D hard to call. This clonotype was obtained from a human donor with aplastic anemia. The sample taken for sequencing was sorted CD4+, CD8+, or CD8+CD57+ T cells (not recorded which) from PBMCs. The CDR3 sequence is CASSSNEGQYL. The CDR3 DNA follows: TGTGCCAGCAGTTCGAACGAAGGGCAGTACCTC.